The rows below give T cell receptor beta chains drawn from one sample of a study of T-cell memory formation after mild COVID-19. Each CDR3 protein gets one entry after TCRdb re-called the 5' RACE reads with MiXCR. The table shows 350,000 or so distinct CDR3 sequences, with less than 25% occurring only once. The sequencing input was PBMCs or a T cell subset sorted from them (not recorded which). These receptors came from a man between 18 and 35 years old who had mild COVID-19 (a few samples of this study predate the infection). Cell type and time point are not known. Each CDR3 is given with its conserved first and last residue. A D gene is named only where the DNA matches it firmly. The size field is filled for only some rows; it gives once, few, many or a size class.

cdr3_aa j_call v_call clone_size d_call
CASSSEWETSGDYGYTF TRBJ1-2 TRBV6-2/TRBV6-3 few NA
CASSERSGFMNTEAFF TRBJ1-1 TRBV7-8 NA NA
CASRPTSGHSYEQYF TRBJ2-7 TRBV6-2/TRBV6-3 few TRBD2
CASSYPGGGLTTFF TRBJ1-1 TRBV6-2/TRBV6-3 NA NA
CASSLMGDLQFF TRBJ2-1 TRBV5-6 few NA
CASSLTGAYGYTF TRBJ1-2 TRBV9 NA TRBD1
CASRGGRPEAFF TRBJ1-1 TRBV12-3/TRBV12-4 few NA
CASSLVRLAGESTYEQYF TRBJ2-7 TRBV7-9 NA TRBD2
CASSPPGLRYGYTF TRBJ1-2 TRBV18 NA NA
CASSNTGGASYNEQFF TRBJ2-1 TRBV5-1 NA TRBD1
CASSRTASNNEQFF TRBJ2-1 TRBV9 once NA
CASSLFRDRVLRGVYNEQFF TRBJ2-1 TRBV5-1 few NA
CASSILAGGPYEQYF TRBJ2-7 TRBV12-3/TRBV12-4 few TRBD2
CASSFGLYRELFF TRBJ2-2 TRBV7-3 few NA
CASSLSGHTTEAFF TRBJ1-1 TRBV7-3 few NA
CASKDLAGRQETQYF TRBJ2-5 TRBV19 NA TRBD2
CASSFTRGAREELFF TRBJ2-2 TRBV28 NA NA
CASSVGGGGDTMNTEAFF TRBJ1-1 TRBV9 few NA
CASRTANTEAFF TRBJ1-1 TRBV7-2 NA NA
CASSTLASNEKLFF TRBJ1-4 TRBV6-5 once NA
CASSFQGGKETQYF TRBJ2-5 TRBV7-3 NA NA
CASSPLKEVVSTEAFF TRBJ1-1 TRBV5-4 NA NA
CASSGGGPTDTQYF TRBJ2-3 TRBV6-1 NA NA
CASSLERRVNTEAFF TRBJ1-1 TRBV7-2 NA NA
CASSYSPWEGGTQYF TRBJ2-5 TRBV6-5 NA TRBD2
CASSIWGRGYTF TRBJ1-2 TRBV7-2 few NA
CASSRSRGLPSYEQYF TRBJ2-7 TRBV4-3 few NA
CASSPYHSLSGANVLTF TRBJ2-6 TRBV3-1 NA NA
CAISESSGGLQETQYF TRBJ2-5 TRBV10-3 NA TRBD2
CASTDGGTPDNEQFF TRBJ2-1 TRBV6-2/TRBV6-3 NA TRBD2
CASSQDYGSEAFF TRBJ1-1 TRBV4-3 NA NA
CAISESIQVRLNTEAFF TRBJ1-1 TRBV10-3 once NA
CASSRGQGWDIQYF TRBJ2-4 TRBV4-3 NA TRBD1
CASRGMDSTEAFF TRBJ1-1 TRBV5-1 many NA
CASSVEAGGPGDTQYF TRBJ2-3 TRBV9 NA TRBD2
CASSFVVGGETQYF TRBJ2-5 TRBV11-2 few NA
CASSLKQGAGEAFF TRBJ1-1 TRBV7-2 NA TRBD1
CASSSGVSEKLFF TRBJ1-4 TRBV6-6 NA NA
CASGPRWGAVYEQFF TRBJ2-1 TRBV27 few NA
CASSLGQTNAEAFF TRBJ1-1 TRBV5-4 NA NA